The present TCR beta chain was sequenced within a study of CD8 T cells in Susac syndrome. About the research overall: There were Susac syndrome patients who were therapy-naive at blood draw, others on corticosteroids, and others on intravenous immunoglobulin alone.

This CDR3 is built from 13 residues. Looked up from germline, CDR1 is GTSNPN and CDR2 is SVGIG (reference sequence). Trimming took 3 bases from V and 4 from J, leaving 13 bases between them. An amount of RNA that ranged from roughly 0.5 to 1 ug was reverse transcribed with random hexamers. Via MiXCR, TCRdb re-called the immunoSEQ multiplex PCR reads, giving one row per CDR3 protein. The table has over 150,000 distinct CDR3 sequences, just under 95% seen once. This TCR was recovered from a human donor with Susac syndrome. The chain employs TRBV30 and TRBJ2-7; tentative D call: TRBD1 (6 bases). The sample was CD4+ T cells from PBMCs. The CDR3 reads CAWRATGAYEQYF. In nucleotides, the CDR3 is TGTGCCTGGAGGGCGACAGGAGCTTACGAGCAGTACTTC.